These 30 T cell receptor beta chains were sequenced from one sample in a study of STAT3 mutations in large granular lymphocyte leukemia. Study results and caveats: At least one immunodominant TCR beta clonotype appeared in every T-cell large granular lymphocyte leukemia patient.

The data were produced by immunoSEQ multiplex PCR, yet TCRdb's version contains in-frame clones alone and is incomplete. The table lists about 42,000 clones, 80% to 85% of them singletons. These receptors lack a known antigen. Sequencing input: PBMCs. The receptors come from a human donor with T large granular lymphocyte leukemia. Some clones in this sample may be carry-over from other donors' samples.

A note on this clone: This sample also contains other DNA sequences that code for the same CDR3. The CDR3 sequence: CASSPGGRNSPLHF. The CDR3 nucleotides are TGTGCCAGCAGCCCAGGGGGCCGTAATTCACCCCTCCACTTT. This sequence joins TRBV28 and TRBJ1-6, with TRBD1 matching over 8 bases. From germline, CDR1 is MDHEN and CDR2 SYDVKM. Trimming cost V 6 bases and J 6 bases; bases outside gene matches: 4. The CDR3 totals 14 residues.

The V call is TRBV19, the J call TRBJ2-5; D is tentatively TRBD1 or TRBD2 (5 bases each). V was trimmed by 1 base and J by 5 bases, leaving 11 bases between them. There are 14 residues in the CDR3. Germline V CDR1 and CDR2: LNHDA, SQIVND (reference sequence). CDR3 sequence: CASSIGGVGETQYF. DNA for the CDR3: TGTGCCAGTAGTATAGGAGGGGTTGGGGAGACCCAGTACTTC.

This chain links TRBV28 with TRBJ1-1; unclear D gene. V lost 1 base, J lost 1 base, and 4 bases lay in between. The CDR3 spans 13 residues. Germline V lookup: CDR1 MDHEN, CDR2 SYDVKM. The chain's CDR3 is CASSLSGNTEAFF. The CDR3 nucleotides read TGTGCCAGCAGTTTATCGGGGAACACTGAAGCTTTCTTT.

This clone was seen a few times. V usage is TRBV5-1 and J usage is TRBJ2-5, with TRBD1 as a possible D gene (6 bases). CDR1 is SGHRS, CDR2 YFSETQ, per germline. The CDR3 spans 15 residues. V was clipped by 1 base and J by 2 bases, with 12 bases between them. CDR3 loop: CASSLKRTAQETQYF. Here the CDR3 DNA reads TGCGCCAGCAGCTTGAAAAGGACAGCTCAAGAGACCCAGTACTTC.

This chain links TRBV28 with TRBJ2-4; 13 bases line up with TRBD2. Germline V gene sequence: CDR1 MDHEN, CDR2 SYDVKM. CDR3 length: 19 residues. With V trimmed by 3 bases and J by 3 bases, 11 bases remained unmatched. The CDR3 bases are TGTGCCAGCAGTTTCGTACTAGCGGGGGGGCCGTCGGTCAAAAACATTCAGTACTTC. Its translation is CASSFVLAGGPSVKNIQYF.

The chain combines TRBV18 with TRBJ2-1, with D hard to call. Trimming shortened V by 0 bases and J by 4 bases, and 16 bases separated the two germline ends. Germline-derived CDR1 and CDR2 are KGHSH and LQKENI. The CDR3 contains 17 residues. Written as DNA, the CDR3 is TGTGCCAGCTCACCACCCCCCTCCTCTTATTTATACAATGAGCAGTTCTTC. Protein sequence: CASSPPPSSYLYNEQFF.

The chain has TRBV6-1 and TRBJ1-1, with D perhaps matching TRBD1 (5 bases). The germline V and J ends were trimmed by 7 bases and 2 bases, with 8 bases remaining between them. The CDR3 is made up of 12 amino acids. In germline, CDR1 is MNHNS, CDR2 SASEGT. CDR3 sequence reads: CASTRANTEAFF. CDR3 coding DNA: TGTGCCAGCACCAGGGCCAACACTGAAGCTTTCTTT.

The chain has TRBV19 and TRBJ2-1, with D hard to call. Trimming shortened V by 4 bases and J by 0 bases, and 13 bases separated the two germline ends. The germline gives CDR1 LNHDA, CDR2 SQIVND (reference sequence). This CDR3 is built from 16 residues. For the CDR3, the DNA is TGTGCCAGTAGTACCCCAAGACTCAGCTCCTACAATGAGCAGTTCTTC. Encoded protein: CASSTPRLSSYNEQFF.

This clone was counted a few times. The V and J genes are TRBV5-1 and TRBJ2-7, with TRBD1 identical over 8 bases. J was trimmed by 2 bases and V by 4 bases; bases with no gene match: 8. Per the germline V gene, CDR1 is SGHRS and CDR2 is YFSETQ. The CDR3 runs to 15 residues. Written as DNA, the CDR3 is TGCGCCAGCAGCCCCAGACCGACAGGGGCCTACGAGCAGTACTTC. Its translation is CASSPRPTGAYEQYF.

The V call is TRBV7-9, the J call TRBJ2-5, with 8 bases that match TRBD1. This CDR3 contains 15 residues. The germline gives CDR1 SEHNR, CDR2 FQNEAQ (reference sequence). J gave up 6 bases and V 1 base, and 7 bases lay outside the gene matches. CDR3 in DNA: TGTGCCAGCAGCTTAGGCCAGGGGGCCAGGAAGACCCAGTACTTC. This gives the protein CASSLGQGARKTQYF.

The gene calls are TRBV18 and TRBJ1-2; D remains unclear. The V gene's germline CDR1 is KGHSH and CDR2 LQKENI. The CDR3 has 13 residues. V lost 3 bases to trimming and J lost 6 bases, with 11 bases between them. Here the CDR3 reads CASSPGWDNGYTF. CDR3 DNA sequence: TGTGCCAGCTCACCGGGGTGGGATAATGGCTACACCTTC.

This chain joins TRBV5-5 and TRBJ1-1; D is ambiguous. V was shortened by 7 bases and J by 1 base, with 11 bases between the two germline ends. The length of the CDR3 is 13 residues. Germline values: CDR1 SGHKS, CDR2 YYEKEE (reference sequence). The CDR3 loop reads CASLSPTNTEAFF. The CDR3, as DNA: TGTGCCAGCCTTTCGCCCACGAACACTGAAGCTTTCTTT.

The genes are TRBV6-1 and TRBJ1-3; no clear D gene. The CDR3 spans 17 residues. V was cut by 1 base and J by 0 bases, with 13 bases left in between. Looked up from germline, CDR1 is MNHNS and CDR2 is SASEGT. The CDR3 is CASSEVGRLGSGNTIYF. CDR3 DNA: TGTGCCAGCAGTGAAGTGGGCAGATTAGGCTCTGGAAACACCATATATTTT.

The chain employs TRBV6-1 and TRBJ2-1, with 13 bases matching TRBD2. There are 18 residues in the CDR3. V was pared by 4 bases and J by 0 bases, with 6 bases of the junction left unmatched. Germline lookup yields CDR1 MNHNS and CDR2 SASEGT. This CDR3 is CASSGTSGGPSSYNEQFF. DNA for the CDR3: TGTGCCAGCAGTGGGACTAGCGGGGGCCCCAGCTCCTACAATGAGCAGTTCTTC.

The rearrangement joins TRBV28 to TRBJ1-2, with D maybe TRBD1 (6 bases). The V end was cut by 8 bases, the J end by 7 bases, with 14 bases between. Per germline, CDR1 MDHEN and CDR2 SYDVKM. CDR3 length: 12 residues. The CDR3 reads CASVMGGFGYTF. CDR3 coding DNA: TGTGCCAGCGTCATGGGGGGCTTTGGCTACACCTTC.

This rearrangement joins TRBV9 to TRBJ2-2; 8 nucleotides line up with TRBD2. The CDR3 contains 16 residues. CDR1 and CDR2 (germline): SGDLS, YYNGEE. With 3 bases clipped from V and 2 bases from J, the junction kept 6 bases outside the gene matches. As DNA, the CDR3 is TGTGCCAGCAGCGACGGGGGGGCCGTAAACACCGGGGAGCTGTTTTTT. Its protein is CASSDGGAVNTGELFF.

The chain uses TRBV4-1 and TRBJ1-1; no clear D. Germline CDR1 reads MGHRA; CDR2 reads YSYEKL. The ends were cut back, 1 base at V and 4 bases at J, with 7 bases in the middle. The CDR3 is 13 amino acids. CDR3 coding DNA: TGCGCCAGCAGCCAAGGACAACTCACTGAAGCTTTCTTT. It codes for CASSQGQLTEAFF.

The chain couples TRBV30 to TRBJ1-5; no clear D. V lost 1 base, J lost 1 base, and 5 bases lay in between. The germline gives CDR1 GTSNPN, CDR2 SVGIG (reference sequence). This CDR3 is 13 amino acids long. The CDR3 protein is CAWSGGSNQPQHF. DNA of the CDR3: TGTGCCTGGAGTGGAGGGAGCAATCAGCCCCAGCATTTT.

This sequence joins TRBV5-4 and TRBJ2-5; D could derive from TRBD1 or TRBD2 (5 bases each). V lost 0 bases, J lost 7 bases, and 16 bases lay in between. The CDR3 is made up of 15 amino acids. CDR1 is SGHNT and CDR2 is YYREEE in the germline V gene (reference sequence). CDR3 loop: CASSLEGRRVGTQYF. DNA for the CDR3: TGTGCCAGCAGCTTGGAGGGACGCAGGGTAGGGACCCAGTACTTC.

The CDR3 DNA sequence: TGCGCCAGCAGCTTGCAACTAGACCCCGGGGAGCTGTTTTTT. This sequence encodes CASSLQLDPGELFF. The chain employs TRBV5-1 and TRBJ2-2, with D possibly matching TRBD2 (5 bases). Germline V gene lookup returns CDR1 SGHRS and CDR2 YFSETQ. V was pared by 1 base and J by 6 bases, with 10 bases between. The CDR3 loop spans 14 amino acids.

This rearrangement joins TRBV6-1 to TRBJ2-5, with D perhaps matching TRBD1 or TRBD2 (5 bases each). The CDR3 covers 15 residues. Germline assignment: CDR1 MNHNS and CDR2 SASEGT. With 6 bases removed from V and 5 bases from J, the gap between germline ends came to 19 bases. The CDR3 sequence is CASRAFRDVPETQYF. In DNA form, the CDR3 reads TGTGCCAGCAGGGCCTTCCGGGACGTCCCCGAGACCCAGTACTTC.

This clone has just a few counts. Written as DNA, the CDR3 is TGTGCCAGCAGTGCGATTACTAGCGGGGGTTATTTCAATGAGCAGTTCTTC. It encodes CASSAITSGGYFNEQFF. The rearrangement uses TRBV6-1 and TRBJ2-1; TRBD2 matches at 11 bases. The CDR3 length is 17 residues. CDR1 MNHNS and CDR2 SASEGT come from the germline V gene. V trimming: 4 bases; J trimming: 6 bases; junction bases outside the gene matches: 11.

V gene TRBV19 combines with J gene TRBJ1-6; 8 nucleotides align to TRBD1. Trimming cost V 11 bases and J 8 bases; bases outside gene matches: 14. Germline loops: CDR1 LNHDA, CDR2 SQIVND (reference sequence). The CDR3 is made up of 15 amino acids. Written as DNA, the CDR3 is TGTGCCGCGGCGAGACAGGGGCTCCGGGATTCACCCCTCCACTTT. Its translation: CAAARQGLRDSPLHF.

The CDR3 region is CASSLGNTGELFF. The DNA for the CDR3 is TGTGCCAGCAGCCTAGGGAACACCGGGGAGCTGTTTTTT. The chain joins TRBV2 to TRBJ2-2; no definite D call. Per the germline V gene, CDR1 is SNHLY and CDR2 is FYNNEI. Trimming cost V 6 bases and J 1 base, with 6 bases left between them. This CDR3 is built from 13 residues.

The genes are TRBV29-1 and TRBJ2-7, with D possibly TRBD1 on 6 matching bases. The CDR3 contains 13 residues. V lost 4 bases and J lost 2, with 12 bases in between. CDR1 SQVTM and CDR2 ANQGSEA come from the germline V gene. As DNA, the CDR3 is TGCAGCGTTGGATCAGGGGTGGCCTACGAGCAGTACTTC. This translates into CSVGSGVAYEQYF.

This chain connects TRBV28 to TRBJ1-1; D is perhaps TRBD1 (6 bases). The CDR3 has 14 residues. Trimming cost V 5 bases and J 1 base, with 11 bases left between them. Germline V gene data show CDR1 as MDHEN and CDR2 as SYDVKM. The DNA of the CDR3 is TGTGCCAGCAGTCGTGGACAGCCGAACACTGAAGCTTTCTTT. It specifies CASSRGQPNTEAFF. Combining the CDR3 with reference TRBV28 and TRBJ1-1 gives the whole variable domain DVKVTQSSRYLVKRTGEKVFLECVQDMDHENMFWYRQDPGLGLRLIYFSYDVKMKEKGDIPEGYSVSREKKERFSLILESASTNQTSMYLCASSRGQPNTEAFFGQGTRLTVV.

The chain links TRBV28 to TRBJ1-3; 10 bases map to TRBD1. Germline V lookup: CDR1 MDHEN, CDR2 SYDVKM. V lost 5 bases and J lost 2; bases outside the gene matches: 9. This CDR3 region has 17 residues. The CDR3 DNA is TGTGCCAGCAGTGACCCGGGACAGGGGAAAGCTGGAAACACCATATATTTT. Translation gives CASSDPGQGKAGNTIYF.

V usage is TRBV5-4 and J usage is TRBJ1-1; TRBD1 matches 7 bases. In germline, CDR1 is SGHNT, CDR2 YYREEE (reference sequence). The V and J ends lost 4 bases and 0 bases, in that order; junction bases with no gene match: 9. This CDR3 is 16 amino acids long. As DNA, the CDR3 is TGTGCCAGCAGCCAAATACCAGACAGGGTGAACACTGAAGCTTTCTTT. Amino acid sequence: CASSQIPDRVNTEAFF.

This clone was recorded once. The rearrangement joins TRBV6-5 to TRBJ1-1, with D hard to call. The ends were cut back, 2 bases at V and 0 bases at J, with 4 bases in the middle. From germline, CDR1 is MNHEY and CDR2 SVGAGI. The CDR3 covers 13 residues. CDR3 loop: CASSYVMNTEAFF. The CDR3 region has the DNA TGTGCCAGCAGTTACGTGATGAACACTGAAGCTTTCTTT.

The chain recombines TRBV5-1 with TRBJ1-1; D is unresolved. V gave up 3 bases and J gave up 1 base, with 25 bases separating them. The germline CDR1 and CDR2 sequences are SGHRS and YFSETQ. This CDR3 is 19 amino acids long. CDR3 in amino acids: CASSSTNRRDARWNTEAFF. The CDR3 DNA follows: TGCGCCAGCAGCTCCACCAACCGACGAGATGCAAGGTGGAACACTGAAGCTTTCTTT.